This T cell receptor beta chain was documented in a study of blood T cell repertoires in COVID-19. Study details: Acute and convalescent COVID-19 samples came from the United States, Italy and Spain. PBMCs, B-cell-depleted T cells, or T cells provided the cDNA or gDNA that made up the material.

Germline loops: CDR1 LGHNA, CDR2 YSLEER. V was pared by 5 bases and J by 4 bases, with 8 bases of the junction left unmatched. The CDR3 is 16 amino acids. Libraries were prepared by immunoSEQ multiplex PCR; TCRdb keeps only in-frame clonotypes and omits some of them. The table lists about 140,000 clones, roughly 88% of them singletons. This TCR derives from a man aged 60 to 75 with active or convalescent COVID-19. The chain carries TRBV4-3 and TRBJ2-1; 10 bases are a match to TRBD2. The sequenced sample consisted of peripheral blood. The CDR3 nucleotides read TGCGCCAGCAGCTCCAGCCTAGCGGGGGATTACAATGAGCAGTTCTTC. Protein product: CASSSSLAGDYNEQFF.